These 16 T cell receptor beta chains originate from one sample sequenced in a study of graft-versus-host responses after intestinal transplantation. TCRdb's table, derived via immunoSEQ multiplex PCR, lists solely in-frame clones and lacks some. Among about 21,000 clones listed, less than 45% were seen once. Plates contained approximately 200,000 CFSE-labeled responder cells and approximately 200,000 irradiated, violet-dye-labeled stimulator cells. Sequencing used alloreactive CD8+ T cells from a mixed lymphocyte reaction culture, obtained before intestinal transplant. Subset denoted: CFSE-low proliferating T cells sorted from approximately 6-day pre-transplant mixed lymphocyte reaction (GvH or HvG direction). The source of these receptors is a human patient who received an intestinal transplant.

This clone was detected only a few times. The J gene is TRBJ2-1, the V gene TRBV14; 10 positions match TRBD2. CDR1 is SGHDN, CDR2 FVKESK, per germline. The junction had 8 bases not matched to a gene; V was cut back by 6 bases and J by 9 bases. The CDR3 loop spans 14 amino acids. The CDR3 protein is CASRVLAGDPEQFF. The CDR3 DNA reads TGTGCCAGCAGAGTGCTAGCGGGGGATCCTGAGCAGTTCTTC.

The V and J genes are TRBV6-6 and TRBJ2-5; D call uncertain. The ends were cut back, 7 bases at V and 4 bases at J, with 10 bases in the middle. Germline assignment: CDR1 MNHNY and CDR2 SVGAGI (reference sequence). This CDR3 is 12 amino acids long. This CDR3 is CASKVFGETQYF. The CDR3 DNA is TGTGCCAGCAAGGTGTTTGGAGAGACCCAGTACTTC.

This CDR3 reads CASRKTSGTYNEQFF. For the CDR3, the DNA is TGTGCCAGCAGGAAAACTAGCGGGACTTACAATGAGCAGTTCTTC. V gene TRBV7-3 combines with J gene TRBJ2-1, with 10 bases aligning to TRBD2. The CDR3 sequence is 15 residues long. Losses at the gene ends were 6 bases for V and 4 bases for J; bases not matched to a gene: 6. Germline V lookup: CDR1 SGHTA, CDR2 FQGTGA.

This clone has only a few counts. The rearrangement uses TRBV19 and TRBJ2-7; 9 bases are a match to TRBD1. The V gene end was trimmed by 6 bases and the J gene end by 5 bases; junction bases not matched to a gene: 11. Per the germline V gene, CDR1 is LNHDA and CDR2 is SQIVND (reference sequence). The CDR3 covers 15 residues. Here the CDR3 DNA reads TGTGCCAGTAGCTTTACCGGGACAGGGTACGACGAGCAGTACTTC. It specifies CASSFTGTGYDEQYF. The whole variable domain, filled in from reference TRBV19 and TRBJ2-7, reads DGGITQSPKYLFRKEGQNVTLSCEQNLNHDAMYWYRQDPGQGLRLIYYSQIVNDFQKGDIAEGYSVSREKKESFPLTVTSAQKNPTAFYLCASSFTGTGYDEQYFGPGTRLTVT.

This clone is labeled as medium-sized. The chain carries TRBV19 and TRBJ2-7; D is unclear. CDR3 length: 11 amino acids. Trimming took off 5 bases at V and 7 bases at J, with 9 bases between the two ends. Germline values: CDR1 LNHDA, CDR2 SQIVND (reference sequence). CDR3 sequence (DNA): TGTGCCAGTAGTTTTCTTGAAGAGCAGTACTTC. Translated, it gives CASSFLEEQYF.

The rearrangement uses TRBV7-2 and TRBJ1-4; TRBD1 might be the D (6 bases). Germline V gene data show CDR1 as SGHTA and CDR2 as FQGNSA. The CDR3 contains 15 residues. V was cut by 0 bases and J by 7 bases, with 12 bases left in between. CDR3 protein: CASSLAQGLGEKLFF. In DNA, the CDR3 is TGTGCCAGCAGCTTAGCCCAGGGGCTCGGTGAAAAACTGTTTTTT.

This clone was seen a handful of times. The gene calls are TRBV7-9 and TRBJ1-1; D is undetermined. The CDR3 sequence is 10 residues long. The ends were cut back, 5 bases at V and 8 bases at J, with 6 bases in the middle. In germline, CDR1 is SEHNR, CDR2 FQNEAQ (reference sequence). The CDR3 is CASSPWEAFF. In DNA form, the CDR3 reads TGTGCCAGCAGCCCCTGGGAAGCTTTCTTT. The full variable domain, in which reference TRBV7-9 and TRBJ1-1 provide the parts outside the CDR3, is DTGVSQNPRHKITKRGQNVTFRCDPISEHNRLYWYRQTLGQGPEFLTYFQNEAQLEKSRLLSDRFSAERPKGSFSTLEIQRTEQGDSAMYLCASSPWEAFFGQGTRLTVV.

This clone was found a few times. This CDR3 reads CASSQPGEAGDGTDTQYF. CDR3 coding DNA: TGTGCCAGCAGCCAGCCAGGGGAAGCGGGAGACGGCACAGATACGCAGTATTTT. The rearrangement joins TRBV14 to TRBJ2-3, with 8 positions matching TRBD2. This CDR3 region has 18 residues. Germline CDR1 is SGHDN and CDR2 is FVKESK. V was clipped by 3 bases and J by 1 base; unmatched bases: 12.

This clone appeared a few times. The chain employs TRBV28 and TRBJ2-7; no firm D call. This CDR3 contains 12 residues. Germline loops: CDR1 MDHEN, CDR2 SYDVKM. V lost 2 bases, J lost 6 bases, and 8 bases lay in between. CDR3 in amino acids: CASSLGYGEQYF. The CDR3 DNA reads as TGTGCCAGCAGTTTAGGGTACGGCGAGCAGTACTTC.

This clone was counted a few times. This chain uses TRBV6-5 with TRBJ2-7; D unresolved. Germline CDR1 is MNHEY and CDR2 is SVGAGI. Trimming removed 6 bases at V and 4 bases at J, with 10 bases between. CDR3 length: 12 residues. CDR3 sequence: CASSPLGYEQYF. The CDR3 nucleotides read TGTGCCAGCAGCCCCCTGGGGTACGAGCAGTACTTC.

The chain has TRBV6-5 and TRBJ1-5; unclear D gene. The CDR3 is 16 residues long. Germline V gene sequence: CDR1 MNHEY, CDR2 SVGAGI. The V end was cut by 0 bases, the J end by 0 bases, with 9 bases between. This CDR3 is CASSYSRSYSNQPQHF. The CDR3 bases are TGTGCCAGCAGTTACTCGCGATCCTATAGCAATCAGCCCCAGCATTTT.

This clone was seen a handful of times. The CDR3 coding sequence is TGTGCCAGCAGCTTCCCCGGCCATCAGTACTTC. This codes for CASSFPGHQYF. The genes are TRBV11-3 and TRBJ2-7, with D uncertain. The CDR3 runs 11 residues. The germline V and J ends were trimmed by 3 bases and 10 bases, with 10 bases remaining between them. CDR1 and CDR2 from the germline V gene are SGHNT and YENEEA.

V gene TRBV30 combines with J gene TRBJ1-1; D gene ambiguous. Germline values: CDR1 GTSNPN, CDR2 SVGIG (reference sequence). V dropped 4 bases and J dropped 3 bases, with 9 bases sitting between them. The CDR3 sequence is 12 residues long. This chain's CDR3 is CAWIAIDTEAFF. The CDR3 DNA reads as TGTGCCTGGATAGCGATAGACACTGAAGCTTTCTTT.

V is TRBV14 and J is TRBJ2-5; a weak D match, TRBD1 (6 bases). V gave up 6 bases and J gave up 2 bases, with 10 bases separating them. Germline CDR1 SGHDN, CDR2 FVKESK. This CDR3 region has 13 residues. In nucleotides, the CDR3 is TGTGCCAGCAGGGGTCAGGGGCAAGAGACCCAGTACTTC. Translated: CASRGQGQETQYF.

V usage is TRBV6-5 and J usage is TRBJ2-7; 8 bases match TRBD2. There are 15 residues in the CDR3. V shed 5 bases, J shed 5 bases, and the junction held 11 bases outside the gene matches. Germline V gene sequence: CDR1 MNHEY, CDR2 SVGAGI. CDR3 loop: CASSLADSGINEQYF. CDR3 nucleotide sequence: TGTGCCAGCAGTCTAGCGGATAGCGGGATTAACGAGCAGTACTTC.

The V gene is TRBV6-1, the J gene TRBJ2-7, with D perhaps TRBD2 (5 bases). V lost 6 bases and J lost 4, with 13 bases in between. CDR3 size: 13 residues. Germline CDR1 MNHNS, CDR2 SASEGT. DNA for the CDR3: TGTGCCAGCAGCCCCGGTTCGGGGTACGAGCAGTACTTC. This codes for CASSPGSGYEQYF.